This is a list of T cell receptor beta chains from one sample in a study of blood T cell repertoires in COVID-19. The method was immunoSEQ multiplex PCR; TCRdb's version includes in-frame clones alone and lacks a portion of them. This sample yields a few hundred thousand clones, of which 87% are seen a single time; 10% belongs to the top ten. Sequenced material: peripheral blood. Receptor source: a woman younger than 45 with COVID-19, enrolled during active disease. The CDR3 runs from the conserved cysteine through the conserved F or W. D genes are given only for firm matches. Clone sizes are given selectively: once, few, many, or a class where the clone is expanded.

abundance: few; j_gene: TRBJ1-6; v_gene: TRBV28; d_gene: -; CDR3nt: TGTGCCAGCAGCCTAAGCAGGGCAGGCGGACTAAATTCACCCCTCCACTTT; CDR3aa: CASSLSRAGGLNSPLHF
abundance: few; j_gene: TRBJ1-2; v_gene: TRBV7-2; d_gene: -; CDR3nt: TGTGCCAGCAGCTCGAGAGGGGGGGATGGCTACACCTTC; CDR3aa: CASSSRGGDGYTF
abundance: -; j_gene: TRBJ1-4; v_gene: TRBV28; d_gene: TRBD1; CDR3nt: TGTGCCAGCAGTATTTGGACAGGGGGCGATGAAAAACTGTTTTTT; CDR3aa: CASSIWTGGDEKLFF
abundance: once; j_gene: TRBJ1-5; v_gene: TRBV7-2; d_gene: -; CDR3nt: TGTGCCAGCAGCTTAGGCAGGGTTGGTCAGCCCCAGCATTTT; CDR3aa: CASSLGRVGQPQHF
abundance: -; j_gene: TRBJ1-5; v_gene: TRBV5-6; d_gene: TRBD1; CDR3nt: TGTGCCAGCAGCGGACAGGGGGGGCAGCCCCAGCATTTT; CDR3aa: CASSGQGGQPQHF
abundance: -; j_gene: TRBJ2-3; v_gene: TRBV7-2; d_gene: -; CDR3nt: TGTGCCAGCCAGGGTATAGATACGCAGTATTTT; CDR3aa: CASQGIDTQYF
abundance: -; j_gene: TRBJ2-1; v_gene: TRBV5-1; d_gene: -; CDR3nt: TGCGCCAGCTCCCTGGAGGTTAGCGGCAATGAGCAGTTCTTC; CDR3aa: CASSLEVSGNEQFF
abundance: -; j_gene: TRBJ2-7; v_gene: TRBV6-6; d_gene: -; CDR3nt: TGTGCCAGCAGTCCGGCGGGCGGCGAGCAGTACTTC; CDR3aa: CASSPAGGEQYF
abundance: -; j_gene: TRBJ2-6; v_gene: TRBV19; d_gene: -; CDR3nt: TGTGCCAGTAGTATACTCGTCTCTGGGGCCAACGTCCTGACTTTC; CDR3aa: CASSILVSGANVLTF
abundance: once; j_gene: TRBJ2-1; v_gene: TRBV7-2; d_gene: TRBD2; CDR3nt: TGTGCCAGCAGCTTAGCGCCGGGACTAGCGGTGTACAATGAGCAGTTCTTC; CDR3aa: CASSLAPGLAVYNEQFF
abundance: once; j_gene: TRBJ2-2; v_gene: TRBV30; d_gene: TRBD2; CDR3nt: TGTGCCTGGAGCCGGATAGCGGGATCCGGGGAGCTGTTTTTT; CDR3aa: CAWSRIAGSGELFF
abundance: -; j_gene: TRBJ2-7; v_gene: TRBV30; d_gene: TRBD2; CDR3nt: TGTGCCTGGCAACTAGCGGGGGGCGACGAGCAGTACTTC; CDR3aa: CAWQLAGGDEQYF
abundance: -; j_gene: TRBJ2-5; v_gene: TRBV19; d_gene: -; CDR3nt: TGTGCCAGTAGTATAGGGGGCCGGGAGACCCAGTACTTC; CDR3aa: CASSIGGRETQYF